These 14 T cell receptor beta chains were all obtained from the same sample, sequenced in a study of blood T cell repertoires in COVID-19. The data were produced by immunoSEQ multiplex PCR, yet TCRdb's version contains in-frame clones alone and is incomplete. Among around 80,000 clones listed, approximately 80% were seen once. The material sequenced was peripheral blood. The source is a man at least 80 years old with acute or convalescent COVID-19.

In nucleotides, the CDR3 is TGTGCCAGCAGTGTGAGTCAGGGAAATTCACCCCTCCACTTT. Translation: CASSVSQGNSPLHF. This chain joins TRBV2 and TRBJ1-6; possible D gene TRBD1, 5 bases. V was pared by 4 bases and J by 7 bases, with 11 bases between. This CDR3 has 14 residues. Germline lookup yields CDR1 SNHLY and CDR2 FYNNEI.

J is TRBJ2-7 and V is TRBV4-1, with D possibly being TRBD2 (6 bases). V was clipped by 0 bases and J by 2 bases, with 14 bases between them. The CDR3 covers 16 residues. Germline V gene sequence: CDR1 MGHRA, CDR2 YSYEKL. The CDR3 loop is CASSQDFTSRAYEQYF. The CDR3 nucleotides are TGCGCCAGCAGCCAAGATTTCACTAGCAGAGCCTACGAGCAGTACTTC.

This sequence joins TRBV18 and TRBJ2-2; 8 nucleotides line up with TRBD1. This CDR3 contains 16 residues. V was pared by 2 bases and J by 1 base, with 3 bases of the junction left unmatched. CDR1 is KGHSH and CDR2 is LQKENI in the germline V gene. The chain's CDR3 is CASSPAGTGNTGELFF. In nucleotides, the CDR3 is TGTGCCAGCTCACCAGCCGGGACAGGGAACACCGGGGAGCTGTTTTTT.

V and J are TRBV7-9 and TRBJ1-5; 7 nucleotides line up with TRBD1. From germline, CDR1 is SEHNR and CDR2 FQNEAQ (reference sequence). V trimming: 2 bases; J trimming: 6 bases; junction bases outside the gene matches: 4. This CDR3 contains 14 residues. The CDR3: CASSLIGGGQPQHF. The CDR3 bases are TGTGCCAGCAGCTTAATAGGGGGCGGTCAGCCCCAGCATTTT.

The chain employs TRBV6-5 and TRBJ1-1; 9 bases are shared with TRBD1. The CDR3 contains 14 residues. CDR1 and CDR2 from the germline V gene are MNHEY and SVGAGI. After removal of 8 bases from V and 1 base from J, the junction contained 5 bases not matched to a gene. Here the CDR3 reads CASWGGQGNTEAFF. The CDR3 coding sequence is TGTGCCAGCTGGGGGGGACAGGGGAACACTGAAGCTTTCTTT.

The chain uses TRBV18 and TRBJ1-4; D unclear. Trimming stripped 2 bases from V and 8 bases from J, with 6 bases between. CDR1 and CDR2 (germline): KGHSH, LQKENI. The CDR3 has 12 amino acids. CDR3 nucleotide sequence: TGTGCCAGCTCACCAGCCAGGGAAAAACTGTTTTTT. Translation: CASSPAREKLFF.

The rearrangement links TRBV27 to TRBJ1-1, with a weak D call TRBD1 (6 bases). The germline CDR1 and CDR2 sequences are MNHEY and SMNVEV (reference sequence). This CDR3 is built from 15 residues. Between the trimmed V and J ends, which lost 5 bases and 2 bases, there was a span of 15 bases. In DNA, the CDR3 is TGTGCCAGCAGTCCGGCCGACAGGTACAACACTGAAGCTTTCTTT. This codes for CASSPADRYNTEAFF.

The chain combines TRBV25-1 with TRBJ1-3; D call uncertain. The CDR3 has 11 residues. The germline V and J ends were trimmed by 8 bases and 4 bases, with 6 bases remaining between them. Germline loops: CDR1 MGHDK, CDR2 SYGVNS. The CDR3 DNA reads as TGTGCCAGCGGTGCAGGAAACACCATATATTTT. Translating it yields CASGAGNTIYF. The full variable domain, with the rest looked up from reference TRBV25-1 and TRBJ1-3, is EADIYQTPRYLVIGTGKKITLECSQTMGHDKMYWYQQDPGMELHLIHYSYGVNSTEKGDLSSESTVSRIRTEHFPLTLESARPSHTSQYLCASGAGNTIYFGEGSWLTVV.

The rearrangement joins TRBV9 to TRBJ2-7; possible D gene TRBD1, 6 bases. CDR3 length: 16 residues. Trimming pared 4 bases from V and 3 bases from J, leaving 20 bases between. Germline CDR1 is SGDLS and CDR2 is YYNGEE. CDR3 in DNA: TGTGCCAGCAGCTTACACATAACAGGGATGCTCTACGAGCAGTACTTC. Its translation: CASSLHITGMLYEQYF.

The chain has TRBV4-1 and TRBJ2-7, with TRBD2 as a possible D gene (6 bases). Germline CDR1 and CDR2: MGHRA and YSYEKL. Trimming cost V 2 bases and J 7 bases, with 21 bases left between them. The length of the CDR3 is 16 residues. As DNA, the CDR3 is TGCGCCAGCAGCCAACCGATGGTCGGGGGTACGCGAGAGCAGTACTTC. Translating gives CASSQPMVGGTREQYF.

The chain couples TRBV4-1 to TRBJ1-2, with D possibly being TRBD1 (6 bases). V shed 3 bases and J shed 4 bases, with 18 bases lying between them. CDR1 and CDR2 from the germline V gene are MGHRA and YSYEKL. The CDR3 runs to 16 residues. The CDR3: CASSHSAGRGGYGYTF. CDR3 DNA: TGCGCCAGCAGCCACAGCGCGGGGAGGGGGGGCTATGGCTACACCTTC.

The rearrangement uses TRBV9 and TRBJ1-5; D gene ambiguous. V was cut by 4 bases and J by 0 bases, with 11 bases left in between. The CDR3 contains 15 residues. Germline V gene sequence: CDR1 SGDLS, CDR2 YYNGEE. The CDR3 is CASSRSGNSNQPQHF. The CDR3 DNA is TGTGCCAGCAGCCGTAGCGGAAATAGCAATCAGCCCCAGCATTTT.

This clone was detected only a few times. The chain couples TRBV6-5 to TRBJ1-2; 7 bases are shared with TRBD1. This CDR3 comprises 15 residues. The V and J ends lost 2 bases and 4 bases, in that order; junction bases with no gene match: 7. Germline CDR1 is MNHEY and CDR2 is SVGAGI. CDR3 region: CASSYVGGGSYGYTF. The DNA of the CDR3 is TGTGCCAGCAGTTACGTCGGAGGGGGCAGCTATGGCTACACCTTC.

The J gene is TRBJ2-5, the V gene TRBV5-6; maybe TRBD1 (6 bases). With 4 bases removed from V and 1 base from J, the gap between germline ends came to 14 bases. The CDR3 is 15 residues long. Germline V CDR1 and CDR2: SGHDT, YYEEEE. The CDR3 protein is CASSIKQGIQETQYF. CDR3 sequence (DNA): TGTGCCAGCAGCATAAAACAGGGCATCCAAGAGACCCAGTACTTC.